Following are 9 T cell receptor beta chains from one sample sequenced in a study of blood T cells in healthy people across ages. Combining a sample-barcoded 5' primer with a J-beta primer mix, a second PCR ran for roughly 6 to 12 cycles. TCRdb used MiXCR to reprocess the 5' RACE reads, holding one entry per CDR3 protein. Of roughly 2 million distinct CDR3 sequences listed, about 50% are singletons. Specimen: blood. The receptor source for this set is a woman between 40 and 55 years old in good health.

This clonotype was seen only a few times. CDR3 in DNA: TGTGCCAGCAGCTTACCGGTGGGCACAGATACGCAGTATTTT. Translating it yields CASSLPVGTDTQYF. The J gene is TRBJ2-3, the V gene TRBV7-2; unclear D gene. The CDR3 is 14 amino acids. Germline CDR1 SGHTA, CDR2 FQGNSA. Trimming left V 2 bases short and J 1 base short, with 7 bases between.

V and J are TRBV5-1 and TRBJ2-3; 12 bases match TRBD1. Unmatched junction bases numbered 8, after V lost 4 bases and J lost 2 bases. The CDR3 length is 17 residues. Germline V gives CDR1 SGHRS, CDR2 YFSETQ. The CDR3 loop is CASSLGDRGQDTDTQYF. The CDR3 DNA follows: TGCGCCAGCAGCCTAGGGGACAGGGGGCAAGACACAGATACGCAGTATTTT.

This sequence joins TRBV6-2 or TRBV6-3 and TRBJ2-5; a possible D gene is TRBD1 (6 bases). V was shortened by 2 bases and J by 0 bases, with 13 bases between the two germline ends. This CDR3 comprises 16 residues. Per the germline V gene, CDR1 is MNHEY and CDR2 is SVGEGT. The CDR3 DNA reads TGTGCCAGCAGTTACGGACAGTCCCGACACCAAGAGACCCAGTACTTC. Translated, it gives CASSYGQSRHQETQYF.

This clonotype was detected a few times. This chain uses TRBV12-3 or TRBV12-4 with TRBJ2-6, with a tentative D call TRBD2 (6 bases). V lost 8 bases and J lost 2, with 16 bases in between. The CDR3 sequence is 16 residues long. The chain's CDR3 is CASSLGGRAGANVLTF. As DNA, the CDR3 is TGTGCCAGCTCTCTGGGGGGAAGAGCTGGGGCCAACGTCCTGACTTTC.

The rearrangement uses TRBV20-1 and TRBJ1-1; D is ambiguous. This CDR3 has 11 residues. The germline gives CDR1 DFQATT, CDR2 SNEGSKA (reference sequence). The V end lost 5 bases, the J end lost 4 bases, and 8 bases lay between the germline ends. CDR3 DNA: TGCAGTGCTGCCCGCGCCACTGAAGCTTTCTTT. Encoded protein: CSAARATEAFF.

The chain uses TRBV20-1 and TRBJ1-2; 9 bases align to TRBD1. Germline CDR1 and CDR2: DFQATT and SNEGSKA (reference sequence). The CDR3 length is 15 residues. V lost 2 bases and J lost 5; bases outside the gene matches: 9. Here the CDR3 reads CSARNPRTGDYGYTF. The CDR3 nucleotides are TGCAGTGCTAGAAACCCAAGGACAGGGGATTATGGCTACACCTTC.

The V gene is TRBV5-6, the J gene TRBJ2-7; a possible D gene is TRBD2 (6 bases). The CDR3 extends over 12 amino acids. Germline values: CDR1 SGHDT, CDR2 YYEEEE. V was pared by 7 bases and J by 3 bases, with 11 bases between. Here the CDR3 reads CASQQGGYEQYF. The CDR3 region has the DNA TGTGCCAGCCAGCAGGGAGGCTACGAGCAGTACTTC.

This clonotype was observed a few times. This sequence joins TRBV4-2 and TRBJ2-3; 8 bases are a match to TRBD1. CDR3 length: 20 amino acids. With 3 bases clipped from V and 1 base from J, the junction kept 18 bases outside the gene matches. Germline V gives CDR1 LGHNA, CDR2 YNFKEQ. This chain's CDR3 is CASSQTGTGIALSRTDTQYF. The DNA of the CDR3 is TGTGCCAGCAGCCAGACCGGGACAGGAATAGCCCTCAGCCGCACAGATACGCAGTATTTT.

This clonotype was seen a few times. This chain uses TRBV4-2 with TRBJ2-1; 10 nucleotides align to TRBD2. V trimming: 7 bases; J trimming: 4 bases; junction bases outside the gene matches: 7. There are 15 residues in the CDR3. Germline CDR1 is LGHNA and CDR2 is YNFKEQ. The CDR3 DNA reads as TGTGCCAGCACCATAGCGGGGGGACAGTACAATGAGCAGTTCTTC. This encodes CASTIAGGQYNEQFF.